The 22 T cell receptor beta chains below come from one sample, sequenced in a study of blood T cell repertoires in COVID-19. Profiling relied on immunoSEQ multiplex PCR, and the TCRdb table lists in-frame clones only, not all of them. In the table there are about 190,000 clones, around 89% of which are singletons. The sequenced sample was peripheral blood. The origin of the receptors is a human donor in a cohort sampled during active COVID-19.

This chain connects TRBV6-5 to TRBJ2-7; 8 nucleotides agree with TRBD1. The trim removed 8 bases at V and 11 bases at J, leaving 20 bases unmatched. Per the germline V gene, CDR1 is MNHEY and CDR2 is SVGAGI. The CDR3 loop spans 15 amino acids. In nucleotides, the CDR3 is TGTGCCAGCGCCAAGACCGGGACAGGACATCCCCGGGAGTACTTC. Its translation: CASAKTGTGHPREYF.

CDR3 loop: CASSLAATANYGYTF. CDR3 coding DNA: TGTGCCAGCAGCTTAGCCGCGACAGCTAACTATGGCTACACCTTC. V gene TRBV7-8 combines with J gene TRBJ1-2; possible D gene TRBD1, 5 bases. CDR1 and CDR2 from the germline V gene are SGHVS and FQNEAQ. Trimming shortened V by 0 bases and J by 0 bases, and 8 bases separated the two germline ends. The CDR3 is made up of 15 amino acids.

The rearrangement uses TRBV6-6 and TRBJ2-5, with 8 bases lining up with TRBD2. Germline CDR1 reads MNHNY; CDR2 reads SVGAGI (reference sequence). Trimming removed 5 bases from V and 2 bases from J; junction bases left unmatched: 7. The CDR3 totals 15 residues. The CDR3 coding sequence is TGTGCCAGCAGTACGAGCGGGGGCCTTCAAGAGACCCAGTACTTC. This codes for CASSTSGGLQETQYF.

The chain combines TRBV3-1 (or the pseudogene TRBV3-2) with TRBJ2-2; TRBD1 aligns across 7 bases. This CDR3 spans 16 amino acids. Trimming removed 4 bases from V and 5 bases from J; junction bases left unmatched: 10. CDR1 and CDR2 (germline): LGHDT, YNNKEL (reference sequence). The CDR3 reads CASSRPGQRGTGELFF. DNA of the CDR3: TGTGCCAGCAGCCGACCGGGACAGAGGGGTACCGGGGAGCTGTTTTTT.

This sequence joins TRBV27 and TRBJ1-1; 10 bases map to TRBD1. CDR1 is MNHEY and CDR2 is SMNVEV in the germline V gene (reference sequence). This CDR3 is 21 amino acids long. The J segment lost 1 base and the V segment lost 6 bases, leaving 23 bases of the junction unmatched. CDR3 sequence reads: CASSDKLRTGGGYRRNTEAFF. CDR3 sequence (DNA): TGTGCCAGCAGCGATAAACTCCGGACAGGGGGTGGTTATCGTAGGAACACTGAAGCTTTCTTT.

This clone was counted only a few times. The chain carries TRBV15 and TRBJ2-2; 7 positions match TRBD1. The CDR3 extends over 12 amino acids. The germline CDR1 and CDR2 sequences are LNHNV and YYDKDF (reference sequence). Unmatched junction bases numbered 2, after V lost 8 bases and J lost 5 bases. The CDR3: CATGQATGELFF. The CDR3 coding sequence is TGTGCCACCGGACAGGCTACCGGGGAGCTGTTTTTT. The whole variable domain, filled in from reference TRBV15 and TRBJ2-2, reads DAMVIQNPRYQVTQFGKPVTLSCSQTLNHNVMYWYQQKSSQAPKLLFHYYDKDFNNEADTPDNFQSRRPNTSFCFLDIRSPGLGDTAMYLCATGQATGELFFGEGSRLTVL.

The chain has TRBV3-1 (or the pseudogene TRBV3-2) and TRBJ1-6, with D hard to call. V was shortened by 0 bases and J by 12 bases, with 12 bases between the two germline ends. Germline V CDR1 and CDR2: LGHDT, YNNKEL (reference sequence). This CDR3 spans 14 amino acids. CDR3 protein: CASSQEPAYKPLHF. The CDR3 DNA sequence: TGTGCCAGCAGCCAAGAGCCCGCCTATAAACCCCTCCACTTT.

The genes are TRBV6-5 and TRBJ1-2, with D perhaps TRBD1 (6 bases). Trimming removed 0 bases at V and 2 bases at J, with 7 bases between. Germline lookup yields CDR1 MNHEY and CDR2 SVGAGI. This CDR3 is 14 amino acids long. The CDR3 DNA reads TGTGCCAGCAGTTACTCGAGGGGGAACTATGGCTACACCTTC. Translation gives CASSYSRGNYGYTF.

This chain connects TRBV28 to TRBJ1-1, with 7 bases aligning to TRBD1. V lost 7 bases to trimming and J lost 4 bases; unmatched junction nucleotides: 9. The CDR3 spans 14 residues. CDR1 is MDHEN, CDR2 SYDVKM, per germline. CDR3 DNA: TGTGCCAGCACTGAGGGACAGATGGGCACTGAAGCTTTCTTT. This encodes CASTEGQMGTEAFF.

This sequence joins TRBV5-5 and TRBJ2-7; the D is unclear. Germline CDR1 SGHKS, CDR2 YYEKEE (reference sequence). The CDR3 length is 15 residues. The V end was cut by 0 bases, the J end by 0 bases, with 10 bases between. CDR3 protein: CASSLERLSSYEQYF. The CDR3 nucleotides are TGTGCCAGCAGCTTGGAGAGGCTGAGCTCCTACGAGCAGTACTTC.

The V gene is TRBV5-1, the J gene TRBJ1-2; perhaps TRBD1 as D (5 bases). CDR3 size: 15 residues. Deletions cut 0 bases from V and 1 base from J, with 10 bases between. Germline-derived CDR1 and CDR2 are SGHRS and YFSETQ. In DNA form, the CDR3 reads TGCGCCAGCAGCTTGGGTGGGGCCGTTAACTATGGCTACACCTTC. Translated: CASSLGGAVNYGYTF.

The chain is built from TRBV6-5 and TRBJ1-1; D remains unclear. Germline V lookup: CDR1 MNHEY, CDR2 SVGAGI. V shed 8 bases and J shed 0 bases, with 10 bases lying between them. The CDR3 loop spans 13 amino acids. CDR3 nucleotide sequence: TGTGCCAGCTGCCGGGAGATGAACACTGAAGCTTTCTTT. Amino acid sequence: CASCREMNTEAFF.

The chain is built from TRBV30 and TRBJ2-1, with TRBD2 identical over 9 bases. Germline trimming cut 8 bases from V and 12 bases from J; bases unmatched to any gene: 20. The V gene's germline CDR1 is GTSNPN and CDR2 SVGIG (reference sequence). This CDR3 spans 15 amino acids. The CDR3 DNA reads TGTGCCAGCCATCGCCCAAGCGGGGGGTCCACGGGGCAGTTCTTC. As protein: CASHRPSGGSTGQFF.

The chain employs TRBV29-1 and TRBJ2-1, with a weak D call TRBD2 (6 bases). This CDR3 is 12 amino acids long. V was shortened by 8 bases and J by 7 bases, with 15 bases between the two germline ends. Germline assignment: CDR1 SQVTM and CDR2 ANQGSEA. CDR3 nucleotide sequence: TGCAGCTCCGGGGTAGGAGGGAATGAGCAGTTCTTC. Residues: CSSGVGGNEQFF.

This sequence joins TRBV20-1 and TRBJ2-7, with D possibly TRBD1 on 6 matching bases. Germline-derived CDR1 and CDR2 are DFQATT and SNEGSKA (reference sequence). Trimming took off 6 bases at V and 8 bases at J, with 14 bases between the two ends. This CDR3 has 11 residues. The CDR3 region is CSAAPGAKQYF. The CDR3 DNA follows: TGCAGTGCGGCGCCAGGGGCGAAGCAGTACTTC.

The chain carries TRBV11-3 and TRBJ2-5; 9 nucleotides match TRBD1. Germline V gene lookup returns CDR1 SGHNT and CDR2 YENEEA. The CDR3 sequence is 18 residues long. Unmatched junction bases numbered 16, after V lost 4 bases and J lost 4 bases. Here the CDR3 DNA reads TGTGCCAGCAGCTCCTCATACCTCCCGGGACAGGGTTCAGAGACCCAGTACTTC. Translated: CASSSSYLPGQGSETQYF.

The chain joins TRBV11-2 to TRBJ1-2; a weak D match, TRBD1 (5 bases). The CDR3 has 13 residues. CDR1 and CDR2 (germline): SGHAT, FQNNGV. V shed 1 base and J shed 4 bases, with 7 bases lying between them. DNA for the CDR3: TGTGCCAGCAGCTTAGCAGGGATCTATGGCTACACCTTC. Protein: CASSLAGIYGYTF.

The gene calls are TRBV6-5 and TRBJ2-1; TRBD2 matches at 9 bases. From germline, CDR1 is MNHEY and CDR2 SVGAGI. With 5 bases clipped from V and 3 bases from J, the junction kept 5 bases outside the gene matches. CDR3 length equals 15 residues. In nucleotides, the CDR3 is TGTGCCAGCAGTCGGCGGGAGGGTGACTACAATGAGCAGTTCTTC. It specifies CASSRREGDYNEQFF.

The rearrangement joins TRBV10-3 to TRBJ2-7; 7 bases are a match to TRBD1. Germline CDR1 and CDR2: ENHRY and SYGVKD. The trim removed 6 bases at V and 2 bases at J, leaving 4 bases unmatched. The CDR3 length is 13 residues. The CDR3 DNA is TGTGCCATCAGCAGAGGGACAGCCTACGAGCAGTACTTC. Translated: CAISRGTAYEQYF.

The genes are TRBV13 and TRBJ2-2, with 9 bases that match TRBD1. CDR3 length: 15 residues. J lost 3 bases, V lost 5 bases, and 4 bases had no gene match. Germline V CDR1 and CDR2: PRHDT, FYEKMQ (reference sequence). The CDR3 loop reads CASSPRQGDTGELFF. The CDR3 coding sequence is TGTGCCAGCAGCCCCCGACAGGGGGACACCGGGGAGCTGTTTTTT.

The genes are TRBV9 and TRBJ2-7; 8 bases line up with TRBD1. Germline CDR1 reads SGDLS; CDR2 reads YYNGEE. Germline trimming cut 2 bases from V and 4 bases from J; bases unmatched to any gene: 8. CDR3 length: 15 amino acids. The CDR3 protein is CASSVGQATPYEQYF. Here the CDR3 DNA reads TGTGCCAGCAGCGTGGGACAGGCAACACCGTACGAGCAGTACTTC. Complete variable domain (other parts from reference TRBV9 and TRBJ2-7): DSGVTQTPKHLITATGQRVTLRCSPRSGDLSVYWYQQSLDQGLQFLIQYYNGEERAKGNILERFSAQQFPDLHSELNLSSLELGDSALYFCASSVGQATPYEQYFGPGTRLTVT.

As regards this clone: This same CDR3 is encoded by further DNA sequences in the sample. The V call is TRBV18, the J call TRBJ1-6; tentative D call: TRBD1 (6 bases). The length of the CDR3 is 13 residues. V was shortened by 3 bases and J by 10 bases, with 10 bases between the two germline ends. In germline, CDR1 is KGHSH, CDR2 LQKENI. This chain's CDR3 is CASSPDRNSPLHF. The CDR3 nucleotides read TGTGCCAGCTCACCCGACAGGAACTCACCCCTCCACTTT.